The subject of this entry is one TCR beta chain. Its matching antigen is unknown. The data are from a study of cytomegalovirus exposure and HLA in healthy donors. Notes on the study in general: Overall, approximately 150 TCR beta chains were annotated as cytomegalovirus-associated. It was found in a later analysis that first-cohort TCR clusters tended to co-occur in the 120 validation repertoires. Reports credit the classifier with highly specific, highly sensitive diagnosis of cytomegalovirus status.

Germline CDR1 MRHNA, CDR2 SNTAGT. The V gene end was trimmed by 5 bases and the J gene end by 8 bases; junction bases not matched to a gene: 9. The CDR3 has 14 amino acids. Assay: immunoSEQ multiplex PCR; the TCRdb copy retains only in-frame clones and omits some. Among about 110,000 clones listed, over 85% were seen once. What was sequenced was PBMCs. The sequence was obtained from a woman under 30 in good health and CMV-seronegative. The chain has TRBV6-4 and TRBJ1-2; 9 bases agree with TRBD1. This CDR3 reads CASSKTNRGQGYTF. CDR3 nucleotide sequence: TGTGCCAGCAGTAAAACAAACAGGGGGCAGGGCTACACCTTC.